Each of the 8 T cell receptor beta chains below was sequenced from the same sample in a study of cytomegalovirus exposure and HLA in healthy donors. Use of 60 Vbeta and 13 Jbeta primers characterized the PCR. The data were produced by immunoSEQ multiplex PCR, yet TCRdb's version contains in-frame clones alone and is incomplete. The top ten hold approximately 4.3% of the sample, which has 100,000 or so clones, 60% to 80% seen once. Input material: PBMCs. Receptor source: a woman aged 18-29 years in good health and CMV-seropositive.

The chain recombines TRBV7-9 with TRBJ2-2, with 7 bases aligning to TRBD2. V lost 8 bases to trimming and J lost 6 bases; unmatched junction nucleotides: 15. In germline, CDR1 is SEHNR, CDR2 FQNEAQ (reference sequence). CDR3 length: 16 residues. CDR3 nucleotides: TGTGCCAGCTCCGTACCAAGCGGGATGCGTCCCGGGGAGCTGTTTTTT. Its protein product is CASSVPSGMRPGELFF.

The chain has TRBV10-3 and TRBJ1-1, with 7 bases fitting TRBD1. Trimming at V came to 0 bases and at J to 1 base, leaving 2 bases not matched to a gene. Germline values: CDR1 ENHRY, CDR2 SYGVKD. The CDR3 is 15 amino acids. This chain's CDR3 is CAISESRGQNTEAFF. The CDR3, as DNA: TGTGCCATCAGTGAGTCGAGGGGGCAGAACACTGAAGCTTTCTTT.

The rearrangement links TRBV7-2 to TRBJ1-2; 7 nucleotides align to TRBD1. Trimming at V came to 4 bases and at J to 2 bases, leaving 1 base not matched to a gene. This CDR3 spans 13 amino acids. CDR1 and CDR2 from the germline V gene are SGHTA and FQGNSA. The CDR3, as DNA: TGTGCCAGCAGCTCGGGACAGAACTATGGCTACACCTTC. Translating gives CASSSGQNYGYTF.

This clone has a handful of counts. The chain couples TRBV2 to TRBJ1-4; TRBD1 matches at 8 bases. Trimming cost V 6 bases and J 5 bases; bases outside gene matches: 8. This CDR3 region has 15 residues. Germline loops: CDR1 SNHLY, CDR2 FYNNEI. This CDR3 reads CASSPLQGGNEKLFF. CDR3 nucleotide sequence: TGTGCCAGCAGCCCCCTACAGGGGGGAAATGAAAAACTGTTTTTT.

The chain joins TRBV4-1 to TRBJ2-7; tentatively, D is TRBD2 (5 bases). V lost 8 bases, J lost 6 bases, and 17 bases lay in between. Germline V CDR1 and CDR2: MGHRA, YSYEKL. The CDR3 consists of 13 residues. DNA for the CDR3: TGCGCCAGCGGGGAGTCTGCAAACCGCGAGCAGTACTTC. Its protein is CASGESANREQYF.

The chain joins TRBV19 to TRBJ2-3; TRBD2 matches 13 bases. Germline trimming cut 1 base from V and 6 bases from J; bases unmatched to any gene: 10. CDR3 size: 18 residues. CDR1 and CDR2 (germline): LNHDA, SQIVND (reference sequence). CDR3: CASSIGSTSGRPMDTQYF. The CDR3 DNA follows: TGTGCCAGTAGTATAGGTTCGACTAGCGGGAGGCCAATGGATACGCAGTATTTT.

The rearrangement joins TRBV9 to TRBJ1-2, with D perhaps matching TRBD1 (6 bases). V was pared by 3 bases and J by 2 bases, with 17 bases between. Germline CDR1 and CDR2: SGDLS and YYNGEE. There are 16 residues in the CDR3. Written as DNA, the CDR3 is TGTGCCAGCAGCGGACCCAGGGGCAGGAAAAACTATGGCTACACCTTC. Translated: CASSGPRGRKNYGYTF.

The V gene is TRBV29-1, the J gene TRBJ2-5; a possible D gene is TRBD1 (6 bases). Trimming left V 2 bases short and J 5 bases short, with 12 bases between. Germline-derived CDR1 and CDR2 are SQVTM and ANQGSEA. This CDR3 has 13 amino acids. CDR3 loop: CSVEPDSSETQYF. The CDR3 coding sequence is TGCAGCGTTGAACCGGACAGTTCGGAGACCCAGTACTTC.